Below, one TCR beta chain is given with its context. Its antigen remains unknown. This specimen comes from a study of blood T cells in healthy people across ages. Per the germline V gene, CDR1 is SGHTA and CDR2 is FQGNSA. The CDR3 runs 16 residues. Primers used in a second PCR of about 6 to 11 cycles were a sample-barcoded 5' primer and a J-beta primer mix. TCRdb ran MiXCR on the 5' RACE reads and lists one entry per CDR3 protein. The sample has about 670,000 distinct CDR3 sequences, about 51% seen once; the top ten hold approximately 15%. Study-wide results and limits: It was held that the diversity estimates obtained from one million T cells were underestimates. Roughly linearly, TCR beta diversity per million T cells fell as age increased.

The sequencing sample was made of blood. The gene calls are TRBV7-2 and TRBJ2-4; 12 nucleotides align to TRBD2. The last part of the DNA fits TRBJ2-7 better; the J call may be wrong. The sequence derives from a woman older than 75 in good health. The CDR3 sequence: CASSSPTSGGRYEQYF. The CDR3 nucleotides read TGTGCCAGCAGCTCCCCGACTAGCGGGGGCAGATACGAGCAGTACTTC.